This T cell receptor (beta chain) came from a study of control samples from healthy donors and cancer patients. Some clones are missing from TCRdb's copy, which holds only in-frame ones; the method was immunoSEQ multiplex PCR. The sample holds some 190,000 clones, about 90% seen once. The sequence derives from a man aged 25 to 45 in good health. The sample taken for sequencing was blood.

CDR3 DNA: TGTGCCTCCGACCTCACTAGCACAGATACGCAGTATTTT. Residues: CASDLTSTDTQYF. This chain uses TRBV2 with TRBJ2-3; D ambiguous. Per the germline V gene, CDR1 is SNHLY and CDR2 is FYNNEI. The CDR3 consists of 13 residues. V was cut by 11 bases and J by 0 bases, with 12 bases left in between.